These 14 T cell receptor beta chains were sequenced from one sample in a study of blood T cell repertoires in COVID-19. Assay: immunoSEQ multiplex PCR; the TCRdb copy retains only in-frame clones and omits some. The table records some 250,000 clones, around 90% of them present only once. The source material was PBMCs or T cells enriched from blood (not recorded which). These receptors all stem from a middle-aged woman with acute COVID-19.

This sequence joins TRBV3-1 (or the pseudogene TRBV3-2) and TRBJ2-7; D gene ambiguous. Trimming stripped 3 bases from V and 6 bases from J, with 12 bases between. CDR1 is LGHDT, CDR2 YNNKEL, per germline (reference sequence). The CDR3 runs 13 residues. The CDR3 DNA reads TGTGCCAGCAGCCACTTAGCTATGGCCGAGCAGTACTTC. The encoded protein is CASSHLAMAEQYF.

The V and J genes are TRBV28 and TRBJ2-3; 8 nucleotides match TRBD1. This CDR3 contains 17 residues. The V and J ends lost 6 bases and 1 base, in that order; junction bases with no gene match: 12. The germline gives CDR1 MDHEN, CDR2 SYDVKM. DNA for the CDR3: TGTGCCAGCAGGCCCTCCAACAGGGGGAAGGGCACAGATACGCAGTATTTT. Its translation: CASRPSNRGKGTDTQYF.

The chain has TRBV25-1 and TRBJ2-5; 12 nucleotides match TRBD1. Germline V gene sequence: CDR1 MGHDK, CDR2 SYGVNS. The CDR3 has 16 amino acids. Trimming cost V 2 bases and J 5 bases; bases outside gene matches: 6. The chain's CDR3 is CASSEPGQGARETQYF. In DNA form, the CDR3 reads TGTGCCAGCAGTGAACCGGGACAGGGGGCGCGGGAGACCCAGTACTTC.

The V gene is TRBV30, the J gene TRBJ2-7, with TRBD2 identical over 9 bases. Looked up from germline, CDR1 is GTSNPN and CDR2 is SVGIG (reference sequence). The CDR3 has 16 amino acids. The V gene end was trimmed by 1 base and the J gene end by 3 bases; junction bases not matched to a gene: 10. In DNA form, the CDR3 reads TGTGCCTGGAGTGAGGTTATGACTAGCGGACTCTACGAGCAGTACTTC. This sequence encodes CAWSEVMTSGLYEQYF.

The chain uses TRBV6-5 and TRBJ2-3; perhaps TRBD1 as D (5 bases). The CDR3 runs to 14 residues. Per germline, CDR1 MNHEY and CDR2 SVGAGI. V gave up 2 bases and J gave up 5 bases, with 11 bases separating them. The CDR3 sequence is CASSYRGLRDTQYF. The CDR3, as DNA: TGTGCCAGCAGTTACAGGGGCCTTAGAGATACGCAGTATTTT.

This clone was picked up one time. The chain links TRBV2 to TRBJ2-5; D perhaps matches TRBD2 (6 bases). CDR3 length equals 14 residues. Germline V gene data show CDR1 as SNHLY and CDR2 as FYNNEI. The V gene lost 7 bases and the J gene lost 2 bases, with 14 bases spanning the gap. The CDR3 reads CASNGAGKQETQYF. CDR3 coding DNA: TGTGCCAGCAACGGGGCGGGGAAGCAAGAGACCCAGTACTTC.

The V call is TRBV15, the J call TRBJ1-6, with D hard to call. Between the trimmed V and J ends, which lost 0 bases and 7 bases, there was a span of 16 bases. Germline-derived CDR1 and CDR2 are LNHNV and YYDKDF (reference sequence). The CDR3 totals 17 residues. The CDR3 loop is CATSRDLPTGSNSPLHF. DNA for the CDR3: TGTGCCACCAGCAGAGATCTTCCGACGGGTTCCAATTCACCCCTCCACTTT.

This chain joins TRBV9 and TRBJ1-2; D is perhaps TRBD1 (5 bases). V was clipped by 0 bases and J by 4 bases, with 13 bases between them. Germline loops: CDR1 SGDLS, CDR2 YYNGEE. The CDR3 loop spans 15 amino acids. Here the CDR3 DNA reads TGTGCCAGCAGCGTAGCCCCAGGGCTAGGCTATGGCTACACCTTC. Protein product: CASSVAPGLGYGYTF.

The genes are TRBV19 and TRBJ2-5; possibly TRBD2 for D (6 bases). The CDR3 covers 15 residues. CDR1 and CDR2 (germline): LNHDA, SQIVND (reference sequence). V lost 1 base and J lost 1, with 10 bases in between. CDR3 DNA: TGTGCCAGTAGTATAGTCGGGGGACCCCAAGAGACCCAGTACTTC. It specifies CASSIVGGPQETQYF.

V is TRBV30 and J is TRBJ1-1; TRBD1 agrees at 7 bases. CDR1 is GTSNPN and CDR2 is SVGIG in the germline V gene (reference sequence). CDR3 size: 15 residues. The V and J ends lost 2 bases and 5 bases, in that order; junction bases with no gene match: 11. Here the CDR3 reads CAWSPGQALWTEAFF. CDR3 nucleotides: TGTGCCTGGAGTCCCGGACAGGCCCTGTGGACTGAAGCTTTCTTT.

V usage is TRBV10-1 and J usage is TRBJ1-1; a weak D match, TRBD1 (5 bases). Germline V gene lookup returns CDR1 WNHNN and CDR2 SYGVQD (reference sequence). With 10 bases removed from V and 2 bases from J, the gap between germline ends came to 14 bases. The CDR3 sequence is 13 residues long. The CDR3 nucleotides are TGCGCCAACCCCGACAGTATTAACACTGAAGCTTTCTTT. Its translation is CANPDSINTEAFF.

This chain uses TRBV10-3 with TRBJ1-1; 8 bases match TRBD1. Per germline, CDR1 ENHRY and CDR2 SYGVKD. The CDR3 loop spans 14 amino acids. The V gene end was trimmed by 6 bases and the J gene end by 4 bases; junction bases not matched to a gene: 7. CDR3 protein: CAIRPGQAGTEAFF. The CDR3 bases are TGTGCCATCAGACCGGGACAGGCCGGCACTGAAGCTTTCTTT.

The chain combines TRBV6-5 with TRBJ1-6; a possible D gene is TRBD1 (6 bases). CDR1 is MNHEY and CDR2 is SVGAGI in the germline V gene. This CDR3 is 14 amino acids long. Trimming stripped 4 bases from V and 10 bases from J, with 14 bases between. This CDR3 is CASSSPGESSPLHF. Here the CDR3 DNA reads TGTGCCAGCAGTTCCCCAGGGGAGAGCTCACCCCTCCACTTT.

V usage is TRBV28 and J usage is TRBJ2-1, with 10 bases matching TRBD2. The trim removed 5 bases at V and 5 bases at J, leaving 12 bases unmatched. The CDR3 is 17 amino acids. From germline, CDR1 is MDHEN and CDR2 SYDVKM. DNA for the CDR3: TGTGCCAGCAGTGCCTTAGCGGGGGGCGAGGGGGACAATGAGCAGTTCTTC. Residues: CASSALAGGEGDNEQFF.